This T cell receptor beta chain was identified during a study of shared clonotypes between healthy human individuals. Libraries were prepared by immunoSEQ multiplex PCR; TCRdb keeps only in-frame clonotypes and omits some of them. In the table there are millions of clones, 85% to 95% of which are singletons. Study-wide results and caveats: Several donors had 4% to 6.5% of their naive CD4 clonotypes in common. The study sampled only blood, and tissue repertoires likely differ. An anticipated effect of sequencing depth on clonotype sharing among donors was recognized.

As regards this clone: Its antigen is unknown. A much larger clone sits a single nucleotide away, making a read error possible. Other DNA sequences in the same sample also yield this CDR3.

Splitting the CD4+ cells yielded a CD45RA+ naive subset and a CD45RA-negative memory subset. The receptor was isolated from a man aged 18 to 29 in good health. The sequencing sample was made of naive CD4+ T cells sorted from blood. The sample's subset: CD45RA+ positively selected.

The DNA of the CDR3 is TGTGCCAGCAGTTCCATCTACGAGCAGTACTTC. Translated, it gives CASSSIYEQYF. The chain joins TRBV28 to TRBJ2-7; D remains ambiguous. The germline V gene encodes CDR1 MDHEN and CDR2 SYDVKM. The CDR3 sequence is 11 residues long. Trimming took 4 bases from V and 3 from J, leaving 4 bases between them.